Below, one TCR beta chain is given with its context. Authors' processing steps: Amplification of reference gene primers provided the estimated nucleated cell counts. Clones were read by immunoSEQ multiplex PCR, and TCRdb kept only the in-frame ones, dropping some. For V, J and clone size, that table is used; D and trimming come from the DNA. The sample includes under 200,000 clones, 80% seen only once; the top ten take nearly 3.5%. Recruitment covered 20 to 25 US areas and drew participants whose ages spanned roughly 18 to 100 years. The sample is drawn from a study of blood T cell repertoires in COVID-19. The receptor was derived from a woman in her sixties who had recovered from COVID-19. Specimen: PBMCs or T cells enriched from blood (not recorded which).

The CDR3 protein is CASSWSGVGTGELFF. DNA of the CDR3: TGTGCCAGCAGTTGGAGCGGGGTTGGGACCGGGGAGCTGTTTTTT. V gene TRBV6-5 combines with J gene TRBJ2-2; 7 nucleotides agree with TRBD2. The germline gives CDR1 MNHEY, CDR2 SVGAGI. The CDR3 extends over 15 amino acids. J was trimmed by 5 bases and V by 4 bases; bases with no gene match: 7.